This T cell receptor (beta chain) is drawn from a study of early T cells in non-severe SARS-CoV-2 infection (dated by TCRdb to 2020 to 2023). In terms of the full investigation: Because TCR sequencing was done on bulk RNA from unsorted whole blood, the alpha and beta chains could not be paired. Results and caveats for the whole study, not just this receptor: VDJdb matching was skewed toward anti-spike CD8 responses, so virus-specific expansions were likely underestimated and private and CD4 specificities were missed.

Preparation of the library involved 5' RACE. TCRdb records NextSeq 500 as the sequencer. To correct for sequencing error and PCR bias, the TCR library protocol tagged individual cDNA molecules with unique molecular identifiers. Sequencing covered both TCR alpha and beta chains, and within each sample the abundances of alpha and beta sequences were tightly co-correlated. As for how the authors treated the data: Decombinator V4 was used to perform V gene, J gene and CDR3 annotation of TCR sequences. Expanded TCRs were defined as changing significantly between any two time points under a Poisson model with p below 0.0001. TCR abundances were normalised to the total number of TCRs sequenced per sample and expressed as counts per million. MAIT TCRs were defined by TRAV1-2 paired with TRAJ12, TRAJ20 or TRAJ33, and iNKT TCRs by TRAV10 paired with TRAJ18. A search of VDJdb, accessed on 1 November 2021, was run for TCRs annotated to CMV, EBV and SARS-CoV-2, with TCRs annotated for multiple antigens excluded. TCRdb redid the processing of the public reads, applying fastp at Q25 and MiXCR, and retained in-frame beta chains. Merged by CDR3 protein, the rows form single entries marked with the most common genes and DNA. TCRdb's processing, not the authors', yielded these V and J calls. The sample table shows approximately 99,000 distinct CDR3 sequences, and around an eighth are seen once. The ten largest account for less than 3.5% of the sample.

The study was a case-control design nested within a healthcare worker cohort in London, UK, with weekly nasopharyngeal swab PCR tests and blood sampling. Between 23 and 31 March 2020, the week of the UK lockdown, healthcare workers were enrolled and then followed up weekly for as long as 16 weeks. The CDR3, cysteine through phenylalanine, is 15 amino acids long. This entry keeps only the CDR3 DNA: 45 bases, framed from base 1. According to the germline V gene, CDR1 reads SGHTA and CDR2 reads FQGTGA. Trimming removed 5 bases from V and 5 bases from J, leaving 15 bases between the germline ends. Only a few counts were recorded for this clonotype. Its antigen is still unknown. Base qualities are not recorded, but no much larger clone differs from it by a single base.

Recombination linked TRBV7-3 to TRBJ2-2, with a weak D call of TRBD1 (6 bases match). Sample: whole blood. This receptor was obtained from an adult who was a healthcare worker with PCR-confirmed SARS-CoV-2 infection or an uninfected control (not recorded which). This receptor carries the CDR3 CASSPTPQGTGELFF. The sequenced DNA: TGTGCCAGCAGCCCTACCCCACAGGGAACCGGGGAGCTGTTTTTT.